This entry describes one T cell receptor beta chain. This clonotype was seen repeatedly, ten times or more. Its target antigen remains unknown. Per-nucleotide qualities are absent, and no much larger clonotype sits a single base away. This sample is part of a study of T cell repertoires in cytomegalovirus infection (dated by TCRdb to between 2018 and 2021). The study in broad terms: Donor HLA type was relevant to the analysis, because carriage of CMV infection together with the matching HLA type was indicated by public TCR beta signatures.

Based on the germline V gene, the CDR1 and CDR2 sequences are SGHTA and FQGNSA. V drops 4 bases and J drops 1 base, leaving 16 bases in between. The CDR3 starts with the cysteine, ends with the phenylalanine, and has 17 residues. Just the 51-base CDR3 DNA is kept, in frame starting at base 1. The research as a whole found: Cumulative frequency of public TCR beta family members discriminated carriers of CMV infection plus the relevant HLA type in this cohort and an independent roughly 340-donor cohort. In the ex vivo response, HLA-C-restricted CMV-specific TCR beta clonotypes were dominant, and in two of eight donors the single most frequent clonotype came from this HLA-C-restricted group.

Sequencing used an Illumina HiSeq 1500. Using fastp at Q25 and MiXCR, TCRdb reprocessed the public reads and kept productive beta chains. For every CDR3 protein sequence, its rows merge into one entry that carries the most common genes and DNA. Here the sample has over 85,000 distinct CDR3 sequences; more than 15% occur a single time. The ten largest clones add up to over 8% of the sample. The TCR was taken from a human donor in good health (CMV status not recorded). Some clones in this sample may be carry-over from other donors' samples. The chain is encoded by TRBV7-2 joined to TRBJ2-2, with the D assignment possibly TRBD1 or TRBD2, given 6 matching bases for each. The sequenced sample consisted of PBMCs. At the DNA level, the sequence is TGTGCCAGCAGCTCGATTCTAGGGGGGAGGAACACCGGGGAGCTGTTTTTT. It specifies CASSSILGGRNTGELFF.